This TCR beta chain was identified in a study of blood T cell repertoires in COVID-19 (dated by TCRdb to the early 2020s). For the wider study: The collaborator samples originated in the United States, Italy and Spain and spanned the acute and convalescent phases of COVID-19. The prospective study material was composed of cDNA or gDNA derived from T cells, B-cell-depleted T cells, or PBMCs. Subjects who had been exposed to COVID-19, were actively infected with it, or had recovered from it provided the deeply sampled blood TCRbeta repertoires that made up the dataset. The repertoires were released in a freely available public database meant as a resource for research on the immune response to SARS-CoV-2. The samples were drawn from the first 160 participants of the ongoing ImmuneRACE study and from some 1,300 subjects provided by 6 global collaborators. Nearly every sample came with metadata listing a de-identified subject ID, COVID-19 status, age in years and sex. Where HLA class I and class II types were available, the types were taken from metadata supplied by the sample provider, not from assay-based typing. What the authors observed across the whole study: Clinical and demographic metadata were provided uncurated, with the amount varying by source and participant.

Trimming takes 7 bases off V and 5 bases off J; junction bases not matched to a gene: 2. The CDR3 covers 12 residues, taking in both the cysteine and the phenylalanine. Here the CDR3 DNA is all that survives: 36 bases in frame from base 1. In regard to this clone: What this receptor recognizes is not known. No quality values exist for individual bases; no much larger clone is one base distant.

TCRbeta CDR3 regions were amplified from genomic DNA using the immunoSEQ Assay, a bias-controlled multiplex PCR. The original pipeline was this. The number of nucleated cells in each sample was estimated from the amplification of reference gene primers within the assay. Sequence reads were collapsed and filtered to measure the absolute abundance of every unique TCRbeta CDR3 rearrangement. For each sample, productive Simpson clonality was calculated as the square root of Simpson's diversity index across productive rearrangements. TCRdb took this table from immuneACCESS and kept in-frame rearrangements with V and J called. Such tables lack part of the clones; where checked against another copy, unresolved V genes explain under half of the gap, and the rest is unexplained. The V and J calls and clone size come from that table; D and trimming were worked out from the DNA. This sample gives about 200,000 clones in total; around 86% of them show up just once. Approximately 5.9% of the sample is taken by the ten largest.

Each collaborating institution followed its own protocols to collect whole blood in K2EDTA tubes. For TCRbeta analysis, collaborators shipped samples as frozen whole blood, isolated PBMCs, or DNA extracted from either of those sample types. The sequence was collected from a man aged 80 or over with acute or convalescent COVID-19. This chain is built from TRBV12-3 or TRBV12-4 and TRBJ2-5, and 9 junction bases match TRBD1. Sequencing input: peripheral blood. CDR3 sequence: CASNRGQETQYF. The DNA sequence is given as TGTGCCAGCAACAGGGGGCAGGAGACCCAGTACTTC.